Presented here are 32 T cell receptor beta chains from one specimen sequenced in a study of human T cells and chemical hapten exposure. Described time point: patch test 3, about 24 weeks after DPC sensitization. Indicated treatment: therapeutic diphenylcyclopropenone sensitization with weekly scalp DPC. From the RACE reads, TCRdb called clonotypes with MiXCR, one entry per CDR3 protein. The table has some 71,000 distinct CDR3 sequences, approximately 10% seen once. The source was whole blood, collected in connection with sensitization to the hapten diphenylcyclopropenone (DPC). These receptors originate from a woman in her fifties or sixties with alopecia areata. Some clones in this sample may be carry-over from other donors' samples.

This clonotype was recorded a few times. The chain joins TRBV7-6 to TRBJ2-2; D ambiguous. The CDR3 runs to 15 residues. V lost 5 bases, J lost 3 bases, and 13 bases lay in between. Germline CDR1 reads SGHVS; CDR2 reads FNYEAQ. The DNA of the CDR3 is TGTGCCAGCAGCGCTTTGATTGAAGACACCGGGGAGCTGTTTTTT. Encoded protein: CASSALIEDTGELFF.

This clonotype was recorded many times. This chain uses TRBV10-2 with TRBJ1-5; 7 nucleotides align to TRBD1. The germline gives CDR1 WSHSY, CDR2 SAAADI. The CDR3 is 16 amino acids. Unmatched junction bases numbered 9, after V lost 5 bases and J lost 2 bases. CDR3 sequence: CASSPRDRAGNQPQHF. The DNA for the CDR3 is TGCGCCAGCAGTCCACGCGACAGGGCCGGCAATCAGCCCCAGCATTTT.

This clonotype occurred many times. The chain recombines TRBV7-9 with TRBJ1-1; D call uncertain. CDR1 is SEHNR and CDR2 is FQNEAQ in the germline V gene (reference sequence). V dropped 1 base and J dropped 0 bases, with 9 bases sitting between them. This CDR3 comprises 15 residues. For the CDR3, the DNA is TGTGCCAGCAGCTTAGGCAGGAGCATGAACACTGAAGCTTTCTTT. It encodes CASSLGRSMNTEAFF.

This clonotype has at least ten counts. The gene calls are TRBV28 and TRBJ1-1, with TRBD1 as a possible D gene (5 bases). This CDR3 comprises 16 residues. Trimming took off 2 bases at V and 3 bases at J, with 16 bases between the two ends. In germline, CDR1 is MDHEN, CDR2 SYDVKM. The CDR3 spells CASSLGGGGRDTEAFF. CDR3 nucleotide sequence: TGTGCCAGCAGTTTAGGTGGGGGTGGTAGGGACACTGAAGCTTTCTTT.

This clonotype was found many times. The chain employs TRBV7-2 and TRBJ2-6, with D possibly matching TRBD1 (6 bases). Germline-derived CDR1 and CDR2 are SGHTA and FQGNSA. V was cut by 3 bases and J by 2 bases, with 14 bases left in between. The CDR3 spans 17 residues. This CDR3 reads CASSFRQGQPGANVLTF. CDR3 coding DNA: TGTGCCAGCAGCTTTAGGCAGGGGCAACCTGGGGCCAACGTCCTGACTTTC.

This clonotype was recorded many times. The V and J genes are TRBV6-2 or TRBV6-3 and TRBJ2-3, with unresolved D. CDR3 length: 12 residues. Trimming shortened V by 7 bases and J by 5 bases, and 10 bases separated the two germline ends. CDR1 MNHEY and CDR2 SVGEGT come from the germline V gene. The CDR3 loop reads CASIPGQDTQYF. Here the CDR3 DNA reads TGTGCCAGCATACCGGGTCAAGATACGCAGTATTTT.

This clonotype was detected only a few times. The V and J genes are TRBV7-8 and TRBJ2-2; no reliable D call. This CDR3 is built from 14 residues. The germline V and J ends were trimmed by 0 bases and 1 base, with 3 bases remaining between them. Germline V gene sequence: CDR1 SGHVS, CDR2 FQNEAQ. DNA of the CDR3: TGTGCCAGCAGCTTAGCATTGAACACCGGGGAGCTGTTTTTT. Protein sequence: CASSLALNTGELFF.

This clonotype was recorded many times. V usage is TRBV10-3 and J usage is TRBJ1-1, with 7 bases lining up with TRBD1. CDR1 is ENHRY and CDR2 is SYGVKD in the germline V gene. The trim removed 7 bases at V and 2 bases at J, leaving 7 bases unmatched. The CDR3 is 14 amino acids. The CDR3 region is CAIKRAGGNTEAFF. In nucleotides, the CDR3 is TGTGCCATCAAACGAGCAGGGGGAAACACTGAAGCTTTCTTT.

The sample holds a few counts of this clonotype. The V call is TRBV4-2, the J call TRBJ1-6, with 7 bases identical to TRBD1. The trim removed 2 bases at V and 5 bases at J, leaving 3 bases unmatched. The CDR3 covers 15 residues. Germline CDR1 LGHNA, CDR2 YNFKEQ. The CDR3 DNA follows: TGTGCCAGCAGCCAAAGGACAGGAAATAATTCACCCCTCCACTTT. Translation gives CASSQRTGNNSPLHF.

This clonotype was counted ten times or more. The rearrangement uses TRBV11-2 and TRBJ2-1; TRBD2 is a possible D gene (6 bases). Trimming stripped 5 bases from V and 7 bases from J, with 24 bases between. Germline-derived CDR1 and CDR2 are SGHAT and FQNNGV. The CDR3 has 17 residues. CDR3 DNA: TGTGCCAGCAGCCAAGCTCCGACTAGTACGCCGTGGAATGAGCAGTTCTTC. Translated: CASSQAPTSTPWNEQFF.

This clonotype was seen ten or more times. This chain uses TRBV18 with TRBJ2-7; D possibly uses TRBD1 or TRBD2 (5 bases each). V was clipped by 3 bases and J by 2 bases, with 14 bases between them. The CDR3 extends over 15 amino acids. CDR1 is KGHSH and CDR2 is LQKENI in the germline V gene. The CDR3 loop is CASSPPGTLTYEQYF. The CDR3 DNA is TGTGCCAGCTCACCCCCCGGGACGCTTACCTACGAGCAGTACTTC. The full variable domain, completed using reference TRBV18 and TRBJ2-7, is NAGVMQNPRHLVRRRGQEARLRCSPMKGHSHVYWYRQLPEEGLKFMVYLQKENIIDESGMPKERFSAEFPKEGPSILRIQQVVRGDSAAYFCASSPPGTLTYEQYFGPGTRLTVT.

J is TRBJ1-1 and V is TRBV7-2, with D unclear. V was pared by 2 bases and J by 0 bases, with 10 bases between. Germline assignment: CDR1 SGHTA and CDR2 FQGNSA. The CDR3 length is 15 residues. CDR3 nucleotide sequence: TGTGCCAGCAGCTTATCTTACGCTTTGAACACTGAAGCTTTCTTT. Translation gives CASSLSYALNTEAFF.

This CDR3 is CASSPRVARNEKLFF. In nucleotides, the CDR3 is TGTGCCAGCAGTCCCAGGGTGGCACGCAATGAAAAACTGTTTTTT. The chain has TRBV28 and TRBJ1-4, with a weak D call TRBD1 (5 bases). The CDR3 spans 15 residues. The V and J ends lost 5 bases and 5 bases respectively, with 15 bases between them. CDR1 is MDHEN and CDR2 is SYDVKM in the germline V gene.

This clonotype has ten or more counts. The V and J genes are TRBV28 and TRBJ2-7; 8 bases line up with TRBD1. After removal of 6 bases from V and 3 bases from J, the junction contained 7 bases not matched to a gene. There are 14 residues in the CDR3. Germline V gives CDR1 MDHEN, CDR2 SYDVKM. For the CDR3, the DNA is TGTGCCAGCAGGGGCGGGACAGGAGTCTACGAGCAGTACTTC. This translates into CASRGGTGVYEQYF.

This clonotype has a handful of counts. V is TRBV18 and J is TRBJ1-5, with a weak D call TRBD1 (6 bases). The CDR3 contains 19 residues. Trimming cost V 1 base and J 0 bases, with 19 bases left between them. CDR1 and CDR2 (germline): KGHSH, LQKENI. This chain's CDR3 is CASSPRTTRGISSNQPQHF. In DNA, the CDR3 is TGTGCCAGCTCACCACGTACGACCAGGGGAATTAGTAGCAATCAGCCCCAGCATTTT. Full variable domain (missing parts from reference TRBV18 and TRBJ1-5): NAGVMQNPRHLVRRRGQEARLRCSPMKGHSHVYWYRQLPEEGLKFMVYLQKENIIDESGMPKERFSAEFPKEGPSILRIQQVVRGDSAAYFCASSPRTTRGISSNQPQHFGDGTRLSIL.

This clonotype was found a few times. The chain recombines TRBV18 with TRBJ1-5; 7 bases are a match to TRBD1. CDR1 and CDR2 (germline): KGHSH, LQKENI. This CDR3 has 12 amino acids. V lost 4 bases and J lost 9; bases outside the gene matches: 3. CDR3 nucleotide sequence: TGTGCCAGCTCACAGACAGGGACGCCCCAGCATTTT. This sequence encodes CASSQTGTPQHF.

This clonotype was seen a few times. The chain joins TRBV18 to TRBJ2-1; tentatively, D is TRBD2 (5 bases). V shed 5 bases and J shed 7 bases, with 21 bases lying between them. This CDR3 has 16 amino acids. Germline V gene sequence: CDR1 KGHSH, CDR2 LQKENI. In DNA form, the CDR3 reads TGTGCCAGCTCATCAACCATGAGGGAGCAAAGGAATGAGCAGTTCTTC. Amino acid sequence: CASSSTMREQRNEQFF.

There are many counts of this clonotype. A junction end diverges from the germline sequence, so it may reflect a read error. The CDR3 loop is CASSYSPGQGNSPLHF. The CDR3 nucleotides read TGTGCCAGCAGCTACTCGCCGGGACAGGGAAATTCACCCCTCCACTTT. This chain connects TRBV6-5 to TRBJ1-6, with 9 bases aligning to TRBD1. The CDR3 loop spans 16 amino acids. Germline V gene lookup returns CDR1 MNHEY and CDR2 SVGAGI.

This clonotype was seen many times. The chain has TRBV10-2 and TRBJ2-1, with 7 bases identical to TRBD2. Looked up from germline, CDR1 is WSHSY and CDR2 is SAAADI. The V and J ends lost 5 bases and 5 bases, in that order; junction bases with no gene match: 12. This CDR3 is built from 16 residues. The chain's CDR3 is CASSILMGSGDNEQFF. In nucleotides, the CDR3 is TGCGCCAGCAGTATCCTAATGGGGAGCGGGGACAATGAGCAGTTCTTC.

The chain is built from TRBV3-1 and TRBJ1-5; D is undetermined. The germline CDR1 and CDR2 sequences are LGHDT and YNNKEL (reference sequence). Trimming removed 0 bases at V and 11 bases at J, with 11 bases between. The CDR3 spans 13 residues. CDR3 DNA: TGTGCCAGCAGCCAAGAGGGAGGGATGGCCCAGCATTTT. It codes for CASSQEGGMAQHF.

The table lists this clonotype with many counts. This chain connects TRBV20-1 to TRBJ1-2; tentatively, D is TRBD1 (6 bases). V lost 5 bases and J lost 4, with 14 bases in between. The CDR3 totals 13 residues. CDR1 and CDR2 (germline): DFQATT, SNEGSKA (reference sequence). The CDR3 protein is CSASSGTSYGYTF. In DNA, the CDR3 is TGCAGTGCTTCATCCGGGACATCCTATGGCTACACCTTC.

In nucleotides, the CDR3 is TGCGCCAGCAGCCACACGTCCAACACCGGGGAGCTGTTTTTT. This encodes CASSHTSNTGELFF. This chain uses TRBV4-1 with TRBJ2-2; the D is unclear. This CDR3 is built from 14 residues. Germline V gene sequence: CDR1 MGHRA, CDR2 YSYEKL. V was trimmed by 3 bases and J by 2 bases, leaving 7 bases between them.

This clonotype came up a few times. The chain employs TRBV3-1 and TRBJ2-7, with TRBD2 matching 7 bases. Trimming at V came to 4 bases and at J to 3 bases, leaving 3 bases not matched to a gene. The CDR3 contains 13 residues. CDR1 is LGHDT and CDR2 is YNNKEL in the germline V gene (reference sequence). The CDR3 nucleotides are TGTGCCAGCAGCCCCGGACTAGTCTACGAGCAGTACTTC. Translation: CASSPGLVYEQYF.

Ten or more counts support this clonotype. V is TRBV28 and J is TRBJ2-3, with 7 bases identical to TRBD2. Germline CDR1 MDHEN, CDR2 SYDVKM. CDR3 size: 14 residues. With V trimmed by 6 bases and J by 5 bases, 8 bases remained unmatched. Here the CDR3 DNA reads TGTGCCAGCAGGCCGGGGAGGGTAGGAGATACGCAGTATTTT. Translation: CASRPGRVGDTQYF.

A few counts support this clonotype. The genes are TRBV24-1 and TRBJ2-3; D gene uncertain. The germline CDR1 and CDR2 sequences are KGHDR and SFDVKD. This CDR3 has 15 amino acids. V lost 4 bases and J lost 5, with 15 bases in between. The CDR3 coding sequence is TGTGCCACCAGTGAACGGCAGATAGGTGAAGATACGCAGTATTTT. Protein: CATSERQIGEDTQYF.

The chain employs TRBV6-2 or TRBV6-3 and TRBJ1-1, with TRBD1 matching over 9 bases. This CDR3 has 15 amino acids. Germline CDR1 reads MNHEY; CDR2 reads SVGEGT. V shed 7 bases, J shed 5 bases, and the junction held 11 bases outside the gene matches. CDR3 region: CASTPVGQGTTEAFF. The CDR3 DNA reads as TGTGCCAGCACCCCCGTGGGACAGGGCACGACTGAAGCTTTCTTT.

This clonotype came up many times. This CDR3 is CASSYSRPGLADSPLHF. The CDR3 bases are TGTGCCAGCAGTTACTCGCGTCCGGGGTTGGCCGATTCACCCCTCCACTTT. J is TRBJ1-6 and V is TRBV6-6; no clear D gene. The CDR3 has 17 residues. CDR1 and CDR2 (germline): MNHNY, SVGAGI (reference sequence). Trimming cost V 0 bases and J 8 bases, with 17 bases left between them.

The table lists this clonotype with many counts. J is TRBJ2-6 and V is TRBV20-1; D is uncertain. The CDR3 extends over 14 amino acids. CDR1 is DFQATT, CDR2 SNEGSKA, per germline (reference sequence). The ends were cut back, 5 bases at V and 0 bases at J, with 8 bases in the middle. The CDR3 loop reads CSAVTASGANVLTF. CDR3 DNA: TGCAGTGCTGTAACAGCCTCTGGGGCCAACGTCCTGACTTTC.

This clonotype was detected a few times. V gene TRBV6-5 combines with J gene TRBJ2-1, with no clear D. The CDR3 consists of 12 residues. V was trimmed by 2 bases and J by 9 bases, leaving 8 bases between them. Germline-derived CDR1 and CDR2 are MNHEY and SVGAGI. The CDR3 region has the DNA TGTGCCAGCAGTTACGGTGGGTCTGAGCAGTTCTTC. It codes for CASSYGGSEQFF.

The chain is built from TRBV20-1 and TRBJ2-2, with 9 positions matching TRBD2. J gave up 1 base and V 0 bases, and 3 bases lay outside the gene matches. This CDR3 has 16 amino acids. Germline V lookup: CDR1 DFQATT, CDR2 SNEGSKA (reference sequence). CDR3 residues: CSARDWTSENTGELFF. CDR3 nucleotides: TGCAGTGCTAGAGATTGGACTAGCGAGAACACCGGGGAGCTGTTTTTT.

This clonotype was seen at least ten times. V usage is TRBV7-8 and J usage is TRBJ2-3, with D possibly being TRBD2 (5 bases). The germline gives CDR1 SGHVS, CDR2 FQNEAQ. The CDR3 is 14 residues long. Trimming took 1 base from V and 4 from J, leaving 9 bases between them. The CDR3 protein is CASSLVRDADTQYF. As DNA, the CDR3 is TGTGCCAGCAGCTTAGTCCGGGATGCAGATACGCAGTATTTT.

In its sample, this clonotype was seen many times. CDR3 coding DNA: TGCAGTGCTTCTAGTTTAGGAGAGACCCAGTACTTC. Encoded protein: CSASSLGETQYF. The chain links TRBV20-1 to TRBJ2-5; D call uncertain. Trimming stripped 5 bases from V and 4 bases from J, with 11 bases between. This CDR3 is built from 12 residues. Germline V lookup: CDR1 DFQATT, CDR2 SNEGSKA (reference sequence).